This TCR beta chain was sequenced in a study of cytomegalovirus exposure and HLA in healthy donors (TCRdb year 2017). Context from the whole study: An earlier analysis of roughly 630 of the donors reported roughly 270 Gb of sequence data and 117 million unique TCR beta sequences from about 200 million T cells. An earlier analysis of 500 to 650 of the donors applied high-throughput TCR beta sequencing to assess whether each TCR beta V gene segment acted as functional or pseudogenic. The genetic ancestry cluster associated with self-reported Caucasian donors included about 81% of the roughly 400 genotyped donors. Using immunosequencing, the study profiled T cell repertoires from approximately 700 subjects and related those repertoires to cytomegalovirus serostatus. Every discovery cohort repertoire had been produced on one sequencing platform. Along with the roughly 700-subject first cohort, a separate validation cohort of over a hundred different subjects was used. Several DR-DQ haplotypes were treated as single units for association and clustering because of strong linkage in the cohort. In a later genetic analysis, genome-wide SNP genotypes for 398 of the 666 donors were used, and that subset was treated as a discovery cohort. Among around 400 genotyped donors of the cohort, an average of about 240,000 unique TCR beta nucleotide sequences was sequenced per donor, of which approximately 18% were non-productive. About 310 gigabases of sequencing data and tens of millions of unique TCR sequences were included in an early release covering 550 to 650 HLA-typed donors. HLA typing included class I and class II loci at four-digit resolution. The study was designed to test whether signatures of past pathogen exposure could be identified by cataloging public T cell receptors. The number of donors typed differed by locus, with roughly 629-640 for A, B, C, DRB1 and DQB1, around 520 for DQA1, 600 to 610 for DPA1, and roughly 450 for DPB1. The study combined high-throughput TCR immunosequencing, statistical association of individual TCRs with disease status, and machine learning to predict cytomegalovirus infection status. In the later analysis, no new phenotypic data were used to find candidate immune exposures; instead, reliance was placed on TCR beta sequences and their occurrence across donors. Alongside the repertoire data, information on donor age, sex, ethnicity and CMV serostatus was compiled. To study patterns of TCR occurrence, a later analysis re-analyzed previously published TCR beta repertoires from 666 donors and added high-resolution HLA genotyping. Beyond this particular receptor, the publication reports: Compared with the approximately 710-donor mean, donors in an Asian-associated ancestry cluster had fewer N-insertions in productive TCRs, according to a later genetic analysis. A later analysis found that most CMV-associated TCR beta chains appeared HLA-restricted, with HLA associations seemingly driven largely by CMV exposure. An association between a missense DCLRE1C variant and V-gene and J-gene trimming of TCR beta chains was found in a later genetic analysis and replicated in an independent cohort. CMV serostatus was the only immune exposure information available for the cohort. In a later analysis, the rate of TCR association differed among HLA loci, with DRB1 alleles having the most associated TCRs and HLA-C alleles having the fewest. Because the 87-base-pair reads could not distinguish some IMGT-functional V segments, including TRBV6-2 and TRBV6-3, those segments were excluded. In both the original and validation cohorts, the classifier was reported to diagnose cytomegalovirus status with high specificity and sensitivity. According to a later analysis, parvovirus B19, influenza, CMV and Epstein-Barr virus appeared linked to several top co-occurrence clusters. A further reported finding was that TCR beta sequences accurately predicted the HLA-A and HLA-B alleles for most subjects in the first cohort. Over 15 rarely observed V segments, including chromosome 9 orphons, were excluded from the earlier analysis of 550 to 700 of the donors because counts were too low. In an earlier analysis of about 600 of the donors, most TCR beta V segments appeared in productive rearrangements about 87% or about 30% of the time, broadly matching IMGT annotations. Across donors, most TCR sequences were observed very rarely, whereas some public TCRs were present in many individuals. Because HLA typing was unavailable for some donors at each locus, only the typed subset was used in association tests. The authors suggested that the approach could potentially be extended to other disease states and immunological phenotypes. In the study, about 150 TCR beta chains were listed as associated with cytomegalovirus. Assigning TCR associations to individual alleles was difficult when HLA alleles, especially DR and DQ, strongly co-occurred. Three of the identified cytomegalovirus-associated TCR beta chains were confirmed in vitro to be specific for cytomegalovirus antigens. Specific HLA alleles were associated with roughly 16,000 TCR beta sequences at a false discovery rate of 0.05 in a later analysis. A cluster of highly shared sequence variants was judged likely to be a technical artifact of the sequencing pipeline. Presence/absence analyses assumed roughly uniform sequencing depth across donors, an assumption that may not hold. Linkage disequilibrium might explain the correlated functional status among segregating V segments, but an unknown experimental factor could not be excluded. Compared with equally common non-associated chains, HLA-associated TCR beta chains in a later analysis were more clonally expanded and had lower generation probabilities. In this cohort, only TCR beta chains were sequenced, and detectable features were limited by the absence of alpha or paired-chain data.

The cohort was made up of around 720 healthy bone marrow donors. Cohort members were all nominally healthy when sampled, although unrecorded immune exposures were likely present. The donor tested CMV seronegative, placing the donor among the roughly 350 seronegative members of the cohort. Each donor provided a peripheral blood sample, and peripheral blood mononuclear cells were used for TCR beta sequencing. Genomic DNA extraction from the blood cell samples was performed with the Qiagen DNeasy Blood Extraction Kit. The CDR3 sequence holds 12 residues, the cysteine and phenylalanine included. Only the CDR3 region is kept as DNA, spanning 36 bases read in frame from base 1. V is shortened by 6 bases, J by 9 bases, and the region joining them spans 12 bases. From a lookup of the germline V gene, CDR1 and CDR2 are SNHLY and FYNNEI. Library generation was performed with the immunoSEQ multiplex PCR assay. The multiplex PCR relied on a mix of 60 forward primers for TCR Vbeta segments and 13 reverse primers for TCR Jbeta segments. Amplification of the CDR3 region of rearranged TCR beta genes was performed with a multiplex PCR assay on genomic DNA. The amplified TCR beta libraries were sequenced on the Illumina HiSeq System as 87-base-pair reads. On the study's bioinformatics: A later analysis counted some 74 million unique TCR beta chains across the 550 to 750 repertoires, and some 11 million of these chains were shared by at least two donors. Raw reads were error-corrected and collapsed into unique sequences by a nearest-neighbor algorithm in which closely related sequences were merged to remove PCR and sequencing errors. CDR3 sequences were aligned to IMGT reference sequences to assign V, D and J gene segments. Each retained sequence needed at least a six-nucleotide match to both a V gene segment and a J gene segment. Rearrangements were called productive when the CDR3 lacked stop codons and stayed in frame with V and J; all others were non-productive. CDR3 was defined according to IMGT convention as the region running from the second conserved V-encoded cysteine to the conserved J-encoded phenylalanine. The earlier analysis of about 590 of the donors excluded sequences that lacked an unambiguous match to a single V gene segment. In an earlier analysis of more than 500 of the donors, a V segment was called functional when productive rearrangements were above 56.7%, and segregating when the standard deviation between donors exceeded 5%. A statistical classification framework was built for diagnosing cytomegalovirus status from the catalog of TCR beta chain sequences. V and J gene assignment, in a later analysis, came from comparing TCR nucleotide sequences with IMGT/GENE-DB human TR gene sequences. The TCRdist pipeline was used in a later analysis to assign CDR3 sequences and most-parsimonious VDJ recombination scenarios. In a later analysis, every TCR beta chain was defined by the combination of its CDR3 amino acid sequence and its V-gene family, and reads without a unique V-gene family were dropped. As a way to deal with suspected cross-contamination and a sequencing artifact, a later analysis dropped roughly 620 nucleotide sequences that were highly shared and had low generation probability. In a later analysis, a clonal expansion index for each public chain was calculated from normalized within-repertoire ranks of inferred template counts. A later analysis computed generation probabilities with a VDJ recombination model fitted to out-of-frame rearrangements, and checked the results against IGoR. Hypergeometric tests were used in a later analysis to score TCR-TCR, TCR-HLA and TCR-CMV co-occurrence, with a repertoire-size bias correction applied to the TCR pairs. A later analysis estimated false discovery rates by permuting HLA or CMV assignments 20 times. A later analysis grouped co-occurring TCRs with DBSCAN, adding TCRdist sequence similarity when clustering within HLA-allele-positive subsets. For co-occurrence clustering, repertoires with fewer than 30,000 or more than 120,000 public chains were excluded, along with four or five repertoires with anomalous nucleotide sharing. Entries here come from immuneACCESS through TCRdb and include only in-frame sequences with V and J called. Some clones fail to appear in such tables; in the studies checked, an unresolved V gene covers under half of the shortfall, and the cause of the remainder is unknown. V, J and clone size are those of that table, while D and trimming were read from the DNA. For this sample there are over 85,000 clones; about 72% appear just once. Of the sample, 2.1% is held by the ten largest clones.

As regards this clone: The target of this receptor is not known. Nothing much larger sits one base from this clone, and base qualities are not available.

The rearrangement combines TRBV2 with TRBJ1-5; no D gene is confidently identified. Sequencing was done on a sample of PBMCs. The clonotype originates from a man aged 25 to 40 in good health and CMV-seronegative. The DNA reads TGTGCCAGCAGCCCCGGGTCGCGGCCCCAGCATTTT. The resulting protein is CASSPGSRPQHF.